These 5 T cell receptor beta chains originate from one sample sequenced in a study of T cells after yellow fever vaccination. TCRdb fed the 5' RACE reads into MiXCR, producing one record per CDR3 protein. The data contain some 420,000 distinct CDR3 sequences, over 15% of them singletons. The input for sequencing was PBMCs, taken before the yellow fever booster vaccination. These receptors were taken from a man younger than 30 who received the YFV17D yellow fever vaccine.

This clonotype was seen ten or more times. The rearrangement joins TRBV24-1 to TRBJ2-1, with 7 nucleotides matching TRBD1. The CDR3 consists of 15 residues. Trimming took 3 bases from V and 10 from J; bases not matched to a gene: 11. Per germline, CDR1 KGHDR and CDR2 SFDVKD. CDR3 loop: CATSDNSEGAREQFF. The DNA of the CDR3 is TGTGCCACCAGTGATAATTCAGAGGGGGCTAGGGAGCAGTTCTTC.

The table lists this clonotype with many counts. CDR3 DNA sequence: TGTGCCAGCAGCTTGGGACAGGGTCTTTTCGCTGAAGCTTTCTTT. It codes for CASSLGQGLFAEAFF. The chain has TRBV7-9 and TRBJ1-1; TRBD1 matches at 9 bases. Looked up from germline, CDR1 is SEHNR and CDR2 is FQNEAQ (reference sequence). V lost 3 bases to trimming and J lost 6 bases; unmatched junction nucleotides: 8. The CDR3 length is 15 residues.

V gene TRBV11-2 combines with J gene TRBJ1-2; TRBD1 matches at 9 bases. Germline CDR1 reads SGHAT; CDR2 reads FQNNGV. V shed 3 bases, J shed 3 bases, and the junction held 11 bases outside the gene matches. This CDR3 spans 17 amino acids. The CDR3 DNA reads TGTGCCAGCAGCTTTCGAACAGGGGGCGGATTGGACTATGGCTACACCTTC. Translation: CASSFRTGGGLDYGYTF.

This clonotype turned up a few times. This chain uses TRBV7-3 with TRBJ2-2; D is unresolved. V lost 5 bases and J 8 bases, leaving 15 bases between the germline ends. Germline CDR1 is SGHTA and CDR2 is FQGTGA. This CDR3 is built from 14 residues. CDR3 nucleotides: TGTGCCAGCAGCCCCCAGATTGCCGGAGGGGAGCTGTTTTTT. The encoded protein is CASSPQIAGGELFF.

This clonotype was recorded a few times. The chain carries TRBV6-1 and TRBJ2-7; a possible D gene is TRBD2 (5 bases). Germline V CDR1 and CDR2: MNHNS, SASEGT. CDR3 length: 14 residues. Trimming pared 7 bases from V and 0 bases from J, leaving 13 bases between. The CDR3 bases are TGTGCCAGCACTCGCGGGTTGAGCTCCTACGAGCAGTACTTC. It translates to CASTRGLSSYEQYF.